Listed below are T cell receptor beta chains from one sample, sequenced in a study of T-cell memory formation after mild COVID-19. TCRdb itself ran the 5' RACE reads through MiXCR, one entry per CDR3 protein. The table lists around 34,000 distinct CDR3 sequences, roughly 7.5% of them singletons. The sample comprised PBMCs or a T cell subset sorted from them (not recorded which). The receptors here all came from a man between 18 and 29 years old who had mild COVID-19 (a few samples of this study predate the infection). Cell type and time point are not known. Each CDR3 is given with its conserved first and last residue. D genes are given only for firm matches. Clone size is not always given. Where it is, it says once, few, many or a class for expanded clones.

length	J	V	D	size	CDR3	DNA
14	TRBJ2-5	TRBV7-8	-	many	CASNPTGEGETQYF	TGTGCCAGCAACCCGACAGGGGAGGGAGAGACCCAGTACTTC
16	TRBJ2-2	TRBV7-3	-	many	CASSPTTNINTGELFF	TGTGCCAGCAGCCCTACGACTAACATAAACACCGGGGAGCTGTTTTTT
13	TRBJ2-1	TRBV29-1	-	many	CSVVVPGGDEQFF	TGCAGCGTTGTGGTCCCAGGGGGGGATGAGCAGTTCTTC
15	TRBJ1-1	TRBV24-1	-	many	CATSDTRSGNTEAFF	TGTGCCACCAGTGATACCAGGAGCGGGAACACTGAAGCTTTCTTT
15	TRBJ2-7	TRBV4-3	-	-	CASSRSGTPSYEQYF	TGCGCCAGCAGCCGATCCGGGACTCCCTCCTACGAGCAGTACTTC
13	TRBJ2-1	TRBV30	-	few	CAWSHTTYNEQFF	TGTGCCTGGAGTCATACAACTTACAATGAGCAGTTCTTC
14	TRBJ2-2	TRBV6-5	-	many	CASTSAGKTGELFF	TGTGCCAGCACTTCCGCAGGGAAAACCGGGGAGCTGTTTTTT
18	TRBJ2-1	TRBV24-1	-	few	CATSDSRPDPSSYNEQFF	TGTGCCACCAGTGATTCTAGACCGGACCCGAGCTCCTACAATGAGCAGTTCTTC
17	TRBJ2-2	TRBV24-1	-	-	CATSSTPGGQNTGELFF	TGTGCCACCAGTTCGACCCCGGGTGGACAGAACACCGGGGAGCTGTTTTTT
13	TRBJ1-5	TRBV6-2/TRBV6-3	-	many	CASSQWVNQPQHF	TGTGCCAGCAGTCAGTGGGTCAATCAGCCCCAGCATTTT
15	TRBJ2-1	TRBV7-2	-	many	CASSPTAKRYNEQFF	TGTGCCAGCAGCCCGACGGCTAAACGTTACAATGAGCAGTTCTTC
15	TRBJ2-2	TRBV5-1	-	many	CASSLDRPNTGELFF	TGCGCCAGCAGCTTGGACAGACCGAACACCGGGGAGCTGTTTTTT
15	TRBJ1-1	TRBV7-2	-	-	CASSSQGRGLTEAFF	TGTGCCAGCAGCTCCCAGGGCAGGGGCCTCACTGAAGCTTTCTTT
14	TRBJ2-5	TRBV7-8	TRBD2	many	CASSLVGGMETQYF	TGTGCCAGCAGCTTAGTGGGGGGGATGGAGACCCAGTACTTC
14	TRBJ2-1	TRBV4-3	-	many	CASSQGRAPNEQFF	TGCGCCAGCAGCCAAGGTCGAGCCCCCAATGAGCAGTTCTTC
14	TRBJ1-2	TRBV7-9	-	many	CASSLELVGYGYTF	TGTGCCAGCAGCTTAGAACTTGTCGGGTATGGCTACACCTTC
15	TRBJ1-2	TRBV5-4	TRBD1	-	CASSLGGQGAVGYTF	TGTGCCAGCAGCTTGGGGGGACAGGGGGCTGTTGGCTACACCTTC
14	TRBJ1-4	TRBV14	TRBD1	many	CASSVGTGGEKLFF	TGTGCCAGCAGCGTAGGGACAGGGGGTGAAAAACTGTTTTTT
12	TRBJ1-1	TRBV3-1	-	many	CASSRRGGQAFF	TGTGCCAGCAGCCGTCGGGGCGGCCAAGCTTTCTTT
12	TRBJ1-1	TRBV7-3	TRBD1	many	CASSARTGEAFF	TGTGCCAGCAGCGCCCGGACAGGAGAAGCTTTCTTT
15	TRBJ1-2	TRBV6-6	-	many	CASSYSYRDDYGYTF	TGTGCCAGCAGTTACTCGTACAGGGATGACTATGGCTACACCTTC
15	TRBJ2-3	TRBV3-1	-	many	CASSQSGLFTDTQYF	TGTGCCAGCAGCCAAAGTGGACTATTCACAGATACGCAGTATTTT
17	TRBJ2-1	TRBV15	TRBD2	-	CATSGGLAGRSNSEQFF	TGTGCCACCAGCGGCGGACTAGCGGGGAGATCCAATAGCGAGCAGTTCTTC
14	TRBJ1-6	TRBV6-1	-	many	CASILGRSNSPLHF	TGTGCCAGCATTCTGGGACGGTCAAATTCACCCCTCCACTTT
13	TRBJ1-2	TRBV14	-	many	CASSRDTNYGYTF	TGTGCCAGCAGCCGGGACACGAACTATGGCTACACCTTC
11	TRBJ1-4	TRBV19	-	few	CASKEGRRLFF	TGTGCCAGTAAGGAGGGGCGAAGACTGTTTTTT
19	TRBJ1-1	TRBV4-1	-	many	CASSGGKRGPPLRSTEAFF	TGCGCCAGCAGCGGGGGGAAGCGGGGACCGCCGTTAAGATCCACTGAAGCTTTCTTT
12	TRBJ2-5	TRBV11-2	-	-	CASSWVQETQYF	TGTGCCAGCAGCTGGGTCCAAGAGACCCAGTACTTC
15	TRBJ2-1	TRBV5-6	-	many	CASSLGPSSYNEQFF	TGTGCCAGCAGCTTGGGACCCAGCTCCTACAATGAGCAGTTCTTC
15	TRBJ2-6	TRBV4-1	-	-	CASTQRRVGPNVLTF	TGCGCCAGCACCCAGCGGAGGGTCGGTCCGAACGTCCTGACTTTC
15	TRBJ2-2	TRBV24-1	TRBD2	many	CATSEAGGDTGELFF	TGTGCCACCAGTGAAGCGGGGGGAGACACCGGGGAGCTGTTTTTT
15	TRBJ1-1	TRBV7-9	-	-	CASSPRTAMNTEAFF	TGTGCCAGCAGCCCCCGGACAGCCATGAACACTGAAGCTTTCTTT